The 7 T cell receptor beta chains below all came from one sample that was sequenced in a study of T-cell memory formation after mild COVID-19 (TCRdb year 2021). Libraries were constructed by 5' RACE. The run used an Illumina NovaSeq 6000. TCRdb trimmed the raw reads at Q25, called clones with MiXCR and kept productive beta chains. Rows with a matching CDR3 protein are joined into one entry that keeps the most common DNA and genes. In this sample the table shows over 25,000 distinct CDR3 sequences, more than 20% of which occur a single time. The ten largest make up 1.5% to 1.9% of the sample. Sequencing input: PBMCs or a T cell subset sorted from them (not recorded which). Receptors were obtained from an adult who had mild COVID-19 (a few samples of this study predate the infection). The sample titles of this study are shuffled in the database, so cell type and time point are left out.

This clonotype was picked up many times. J is TRBJ2-1 and V is TRBV13; 7 bases match TRBD2. Germline CDR1 reads PRHDT; CDR2 reads FYEKMQ (reference sequence). V dropped 1 base and J dropped 4; count of bases not matched to a gene: 4. CDR3 length: 15 amino acids. CDR3: CASSLEQGGYNEQFF. The DNA of the CDR3 is TGTGCCAGCAGCTTAGAGCAGGGAGGGTACAATGAGCAGTTCTTC.

This clonotype was seen a handful of times. The rearrangement joins TRBV4-3 to TRBJ1-5; D is possibly TRBD1 (5 bases). Germline CDR1 and CDR2: LGHNA and YSLEER. With 0 bases removed from V and 7 bases from J, the gap between germline ends came to 7 bases. The CDR3 totals 13 residues. The CDR3 protein is CASSQDRVQPQHF. CDR3 bases: TGCGCCAGCAGCCAAGACAGGGTACAGCCCCAGCATTTT.

The sample holds many counts of this clonotype. This sequence joins TRBV14 and TRBJ2-1; 12 bases line up with TRBD2. Germline CDR1 SGHDN, CDR2 FVKESK. Trimming at V came to 1 base and at J to 0 bases, leaving 1 base not matched to a gene. The CDR3 has 17 amino acids. The CDR3 coding sequence is TGTGCCAGCAGCCAAGGACTAGCGGGGGTCTCCTACAATGAGCAGTTCTTC. Translating gives CASSQGLAGVSYNEQFF. The complete variable domain, with remaining parts taken from reference TRBV14 and TRBJ2-1, reads EAGVTQFPSHSVIEKGQTVTLRCDPISGHDNLYWYRRVMGKEIKFLLHFVKESKQDESGMPNNRFLAERTGGTYSTLKVQPAELEDSGVYFCASSQGLAGVSYNEQFFGPGTRLTVL.

This clonotype came up many times. V gene TRBV5-5 combines with J gene TRBJ1-1; D might be TRBD1 (6 bases). Germline assignment: CDR1 SGHKS and CDR2 YYEKEE (reference sequence). The CDR3 contains 14 residues. V was shortened by 2 bases and J by 7 bases, with 15 bases between the two germline ends. In nucleotides, the CDR3 is TGTGCCAGCAGCTTCAATTCGCAGGACAGTGAAGCTTTCTTT. Translated, it gives CASSFNSQDSEAFF. Using reference TRBV5-5 and TRBJ1-1 for the parts outside the CDR3, the full variable domain is DAGVTQSPTHLIKTRGQQVTLRCSPISGHKSVSWYQQVLGQGPQFIFQYYEKEERGRGNFPDRFSARQFPNYSSELNVNALLLGDSALYLCASSFNSQDSEAFFGQGTRLTVV.

This clonotype was detected ten times or more. The chain couples TRBV20-1 to TRBJ2-1; 9 bases match TRBD2. J gave up 0 bases and V 5 bases, and 5 bases lay outside the gene matches. The CDR3 is 15 amino acids. CDR1 and CDR2 (germline): DFQATT, SNEGSKA (reference sequence). The CDR3 here is CSAEGLANSYNEQFF. In DNA, the CDR3 is TGCAGTGCTGAGGGACTAGCTAACTCCTACAATGAGCAGTTCTTC.

This clonotype was picked up many times. The rearrangement links TRBV6-2 or TRBV6-3 to TRBJ2-1, with TRBD2 matching 7 bases. This CDR3 contains 18 residues. The junction had 13 bases not matched to a gene; V was cut back by 5 bases and J by 0 bases. Germline V gene sequence: CDR1 MNHEY, CDR2 SVGEGT. CDR3 residues: CASSLYPSGSSSYNEQFF. The DNA for the CDR3 is TGTGCCAGCAGTCTTTATCCTAGCGGTTCTAGCTCCTACAATGAGCAGTTCTTC.

This clonotype has at least ten counts. V usage is TRBV24-1 and J usage is TRBJ1-1; 8 positions match TRBD1. Germline CDR1 and CDR2: KGHDR and SFDVKD. Unmatched junction bases numbered 6, after V lost 7 bases and J lost 0 bases. This CDR3 comprises 15 residues. CDR3: CATRTGTGLNTEAFF. DNA for the CDR3: TGTGCCACCAGAACCGGGACAGGTCTGAACACTGAAGCTTTCTTT.